The sequence of this T cell receptor beta chain was determined in a study of T cells after posttransplantation cyclophosphamide. Findings and limits, study-wide: TRB overlap between skin or GI tissue T cells and blood was limited. Donor-recipient repertoire similarity was low at 1-2 months, rising over year one. TRB clonality was highly associated with recipient CMV seropositivity and reactivation.

CDR3 length: 14 amino acids. Germline values: CDR1 MGHRA, CDR2 YSYEKL. The method was immunoSEQ multiplex PCR; TCRdb's version includes in-frame clones alone and lacks a portion of them. The sample gives 24,000 or so clones, none seen only once, and the top ten clones hold about 1.8%. Busulfan-fludarabine conditioning, marrow transplant, and cyclophosphamide on days +3 and +4 were administered. This clone appeared a few times. Its antigen is not identified. This specimen consisted of PBMCs, obtained after allogeneic stem cell transplant with posttransplant cyclophosphamide. The rearrangement uses TRBV4-1 and TRBJ2-5; 7 bases are a match to TRBD1. The J call may be incorrect, as the DNA end agrees better with TRBJ2-7. This receptor was taken from a male patient in his late teens or twenties who received an allogeneic stem cell transplant from a related donor, was CMV-positive, and had no GVHD. The graft donor may have contributed some T cells. CDR3 in DNA: TGCGCCAGCAGCCTAGGGACAGACGGCTACGAGCAGTACTTC. This gives the protein CASSLGTDGYEQYF.